Shown below are 18 T cell receptor beta chains from a single sample sequenced in a study of T cells after yellow fever vaccination. From the 5' RACE reads, TCRdb called clonotypes with MiXCR, one entry per CDR3 protein. The sample lists around 600,000 distinct CDR3 sequences, approximately 13% occurring once. Sequences were derived from PBMCs, sampled on the day of the yellow fever booster vaccination. These receptors all come from a man aged 25-40 years who received the YFV17D yellow fever vaccine.

The rearrangement joins TRBV27 to TRBJ2-2; D unresolved. Trimming took off 6 bases at V and 1 base at J, with 9 bases between the two ends. Germline V gene lookup returns CDR1 MNHEY and CDR2 SMNVEV (reference sequence). This CDR3 is 14 amino acids long. Here the CDR3 reads CASRLRRNTGELFF. The CDR3 DNA follows: TGTGCCAGCAGACTCCGGCGGAACACCGGGGAGCTGTTTTTT.

The chain joins TRBV7-2 to TRBJ2-6, with 7 bases identical to TRBD2. The V segment lost 1 base and the J segment 2 bases; nucleotides outside the gene matches: 2. CDR1 and CDR2 (germline): SGHTA, FQGNSA. The CDR3 totals 16 residues. This CDR3 is CASSLVAGAGANVLTF. In DNA, the CDR3 is TGTGCCAGCAGCTTAGTAGCGGGCGCTGGGGCCAACGTCCTGACTTTC.

This clonotype was counted a few times. The chain couples TRBV7-2 to TRBJ2-5; maybe TRBD2 (6 bases). The CDR3 has 15 amino acids. The V end lost 5 bases, the J end lost 1 base, and 14 bases lay between the germline ends. CDR1 is SGHTA and CDR2 is FQGNSA in the germline V gene. In DNA form, the CDR3 reads TGTGCCAGCAGCAGCGAGGCGGGAAGCCAAGAGACCCAGTACTTC. Amino acid sequence: CASSSEAGSQETQYF.

J is TRBJ2-5 and V is TRBV18; no reliable D call. The CDR3 has 13 residues. In germline, CDR1 is KGHSH, CDR2 LQKENI. Trimming shortened V by 3 bases and J by 7 bases, and 12 bases separated the two germline ends. The CDR3 protein is CASSPKTAGTQYF. Written as DNA, the CDR3 is TGTGCCAGCTCACCCAAAACGGCTGGGACCCAGTACTTC.

J is TRBJ2-1 and V is TRBV6-1; D remains unclear. Looked up from germline, CDR1 is MNHNS and CDR2 is SASEGT. The CDR3 runs to 15 residues. Trimming took off 6 bases at V and 0 bases at J, with 12 bases between the two ends. In DNA, the CDR3 is TGTGCCAGCAGCCCACTTTGGAGCTCCTACAATGAGCAGTTCTTC. Encoded protein: CASSPLWSSYNEQFF.

The chain carries TRBV7-9 and TRBJ2-7; 16 bases agree with TRBD2. Germline trimming cut 5 bases from V and 4 bases from J; bases unmatched to any gene: 5. The CDR3 has 16 amino acids. The germline CDR1 and CDR2 sequences are SEHNR and FQNEAQ (reference sequence). The CDR3 DNA is TGTGCCAGCAGCCACGGGACTAGCGGGAGGGCTTACGAGCAGTACTTC. Translation gives CASSHGTSGRAYEQYF.

This chain joins TRBV10-3 and TRBJ2-6; TRBD2 matches 7 bases. CDR3 size: 17 residues. V dropped 4 bases and J dropped 1; count of bases not matched to a gene: 7. Germline CDR1 ENHRY, CDR2 SYGVKD. The CDR3 is CAISGGAGVSGANVLTF. CDR3 DNA: TGTGCCATCAGTGGAGGCGCGGGGGTGTCTGGGGCCAACGTCCTGACTTTC.

This clonotype was seen more than once but under ten times. The genes are TRBV20-1 and TRBJ1-4; D perhaps matches TRBD1 (6 bases). V was pared by 4 bases and J by 4 bases, with 13 bases between. The CDR3 is made up of 14 amino acids. Germline V gene lookup returns CDR1 DFQATT and CDR2 SNEGSKA (reference sequence). The CDR3 DNA reads as TGCAGTGCTACTATGGACAGTTATAATGAAAAACTGTTTTTT. It specifies CSATMDSYNEKLFF.

Remarks on this clonotype: A much larger clone sits a single nucleotide away, making a read error possible. V and J are TRBV6-1 and TRBJ2-5; TRBD2 matches at 11 bases. This CDR3 is 14 amino acids long. The germline gives CDR1 MNHNS, CDR2 SASEGT. CDR3 in amino acids: CTSTSGSLSETQYF. The CDR3 bases are TGTACCTCCACTAGCGGGAGTCTTTCGGAGACCCAGTACTTC.

The genes are TRBV12-3 or TRBV12-4 and TRBJ1-2; D might be TRBD1 (6 bases). The CDR3 spans 14 residues. V lost 6 bases and J lost 3, with 14 bases in between. CDR3 DNA: TGTGCCAGCAGCCTCGGGGGCAGTCACTATGGCTACACCTTC. It is translated as CASSLGGSHYGYTF.

This clonotype was counted at least ten times. The chain couples TRBV5-1 to TRBJ2-1, with TRBD2 matching 15 bases. The V gene end was trimmed by 4 bases and the J gene end by 7 bases; junction bases not matched to a gene: 3. The CDR3 sequence is 15 residues long. Germline CDR1 and CDR2: SGHRS and YFSETQ. In DNA form, the CDR3 reads TGCGCCAGCAGCCGGACTAGCGGGAGGGATAATGAGCAGTTCTTC. It codes for CASSRTSGRDNEQFF.

This clonotype was detected a few times. V is TRBV10-3 and J is TRBJ1-6; D not resolved. CDR1 and CDR2 from the germline V gene are ENHRY and SYGVKD. V lost 4 bases and J 6 bases, leaving 10 bases between the germline ends. This CDR3 has 14 amino acids. As DNA, the CDR3 is TGTGCCATCAGTGGGCCGGACGGTAATTCACCCCTCCACTTT. This codes for CAISGPDGNSPLHF.

V and J are TRBV6-2 or TRBV6-3 and TRBJ2-1; D is unresolved. With 6 bases removed from V and 0 bases from J, the gap between germline ends came to 15 bases. The CDR3 sequence is 16 residues long. CDR1 is MNHEY, CDR2 SVGEGT, per germline. Written as DNA, the CDR3 is TGTGCCAGCAGCCTCAATCCAACGATCTCCTACAATGAGCAGTTCTTC. Translating gives CASSLNPTISYNEQFF.

V and J are TRBV2 and TRBJ2-1; D unresolved. CDR3 size: 16 residues. Per germline, CDR1 SNHLY and CDR2 FYNNEI. Trimming took 8 bases from V and 0 from J, leaving 17 bases between them. The CDR3 DNA reads as TGTGCCAGCGGGGAAGCGTTTCCGAACTCCTACAATGAGCAGTTCTTC. Its translation: CASGEAFPNSYNEQFF.

This clonotype was seen more than once but under ten times. The chain has TRBV27 and TRBJ2-3; 8 nucleotides agree with TRBD2. V shed 8 bases, J shed 4 bases, and the junction held 8 bases outside the gene matches. Germline-derived CDR1 and CDR2 are MNHEY and SMNVEV (reference sequence). This CDR3 is built from 14 residues. This CDR3 is CASRKSGGPDTQYF. CDR3 DNA: TGTGCCAGCCGCAAAAGCGGGGGCCCAGATACGCAGTATTTT.

The chain is built from TRBV10-3 and TRBJ2-7, with D tentatively TRBD1 (6 bases). Trimming pared 3 bases from V and 3 bases from J, leaving 12 bases between. The CDR3 is 14 amino acids. CDR1 is ENHRY, CDR2 SYGVKD, per germline. The CDR3 sequence: CAISDWGQIYEQYF. The CDR3 coding sequence is TGTGCCATCAGTGATTGGGGGCAGATCTACGAGCAGTACTTC.

The chain employs TRBV19 and TRBJ2-5; 8 bases are a match to TRBD1. V trimming: 5 bases; J trimming: 6 bases; junction bases outside the gene matches: 14. This CDR3 has 16 amino acids. Germline V gene data show CDR1 as LNHDA and CDR2 as SQIVND (reference sequence). This chain's CDR3 is CASSQGAPTHGKTQYF. CDR3 DNA: TGTGCCAGTAGTCAGGGGGCACCCACCCATGGGAAGACCCAGTACTTC.

This clonotype was seen only a few times. The chain has TRBV20-1 and TRBJ2-3, with 8 bases matching TRBD2. The CDR3 is made up of 15 amino acids. Germline CDR1 DFQATT, CDR2 SNEGSKA (reference sequence). The J segment lost 4 bases and the V segment lost 4 bases, leaving 10 bases of the junction unmatched. The CDR3 region has the DNA TGCAGTGCTACTAGCGGGTCGGAGTCGGCAGATACGCAGTATTTT. Amino acid sequence: CSATSGSESADTQYF.